These 3 T cell receptor beta chains were all obtained from the same sample, sequenced in a study of blood T cell repertoires in COVID-19. Assay: immunoSEQ multiplex PCR; the TCRdb copy retains only in-frame clones and omits some. The sample contains approximately 300,000 clones, around 90% of which appear only once. Material: PBMCs or T cells enriched from blood (not recorded which). All receptors derive from a man in his sixties who had recovered from COVID-19.

The rearrangement uses TRBV3-1 (or the pseudogene TRBV3-2) and TRBJ2-1; 8 bases line up with TRBD1. With 4 bases clipped from V and 10 bases from J, the junction kept 9 bases outside the gene matches. Germline V gene sequence: CDR1 LGHDT, CDR2 YNNKEL (reference sequence). There are 14 residues in the CDR3. In DNA form, the CDR3 reads TGTGCCAGCAGCCCCACCAGGGGGCGTCGGGAGCAGTTCTTC. It translates to CASSPTRGRREQFF.

V and J are TRBV5-1 and TRBJ2-3, with TRBD1 matching 7 bases. Germline CDR1 SGHRS, CDR2 YFSETQ. CDR3 size: 16 residues. The trim removed 3 bases at V and 0 bases at J, leaving 7 bases unmatched. CDR3: CASSSGQKASTDTQYF. The CDR3 nucleotides are TGCGCCAGCAGCTCGGGACAGAAGGCAAGCACAGATACGCAGTATTTT.

The chain uses TRBV5-6 and TRBJ2-1, with D possibly TRBD1 on 5 matching bases. The CDR3 consists of 12 residues. The germline V and J ends were trimmed by 1 base and 11 bases, with 10 bases remaining between them. The germline CDR1 and CDR2 sequences are SGHDT and YYEEEE. The CDR3 nucleotides read TGTGCCAGCAGCTTGTCTGCAGGGAAGCAGTTCTTC. This gives the protein CASSLSAGKQFF.